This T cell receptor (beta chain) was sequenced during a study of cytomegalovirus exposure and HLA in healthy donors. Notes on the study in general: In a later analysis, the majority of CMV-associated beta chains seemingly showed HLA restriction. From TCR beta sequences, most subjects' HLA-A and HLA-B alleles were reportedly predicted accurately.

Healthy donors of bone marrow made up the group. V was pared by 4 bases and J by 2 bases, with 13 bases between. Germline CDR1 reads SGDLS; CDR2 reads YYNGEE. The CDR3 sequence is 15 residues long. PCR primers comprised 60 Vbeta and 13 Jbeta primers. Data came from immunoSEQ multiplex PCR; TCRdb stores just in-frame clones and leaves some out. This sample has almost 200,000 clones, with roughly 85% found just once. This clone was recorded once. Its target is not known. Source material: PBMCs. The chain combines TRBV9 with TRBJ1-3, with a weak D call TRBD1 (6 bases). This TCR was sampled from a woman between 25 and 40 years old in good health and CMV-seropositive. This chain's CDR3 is CASSRDNVPGNTIYF. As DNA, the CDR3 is TGTGCCAGCAGCCGGGACAACGTCCCTGGAAACACCATATATTTT.